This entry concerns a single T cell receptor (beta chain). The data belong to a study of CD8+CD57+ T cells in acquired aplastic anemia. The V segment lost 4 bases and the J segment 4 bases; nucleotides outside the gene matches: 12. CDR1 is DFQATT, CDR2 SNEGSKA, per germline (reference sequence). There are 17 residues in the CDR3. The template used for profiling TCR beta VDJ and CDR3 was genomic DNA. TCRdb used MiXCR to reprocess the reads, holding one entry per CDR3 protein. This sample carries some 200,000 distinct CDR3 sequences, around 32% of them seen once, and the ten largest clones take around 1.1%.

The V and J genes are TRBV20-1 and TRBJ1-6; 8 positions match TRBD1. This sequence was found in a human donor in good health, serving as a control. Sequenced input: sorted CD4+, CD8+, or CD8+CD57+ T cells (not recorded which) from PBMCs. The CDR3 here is CSAIEQGGGFYNSPLHF. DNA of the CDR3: TGCAGTGCTATTGAACAGGGGGGCGGATTTTATAATTCACCCCTCCACTTT.